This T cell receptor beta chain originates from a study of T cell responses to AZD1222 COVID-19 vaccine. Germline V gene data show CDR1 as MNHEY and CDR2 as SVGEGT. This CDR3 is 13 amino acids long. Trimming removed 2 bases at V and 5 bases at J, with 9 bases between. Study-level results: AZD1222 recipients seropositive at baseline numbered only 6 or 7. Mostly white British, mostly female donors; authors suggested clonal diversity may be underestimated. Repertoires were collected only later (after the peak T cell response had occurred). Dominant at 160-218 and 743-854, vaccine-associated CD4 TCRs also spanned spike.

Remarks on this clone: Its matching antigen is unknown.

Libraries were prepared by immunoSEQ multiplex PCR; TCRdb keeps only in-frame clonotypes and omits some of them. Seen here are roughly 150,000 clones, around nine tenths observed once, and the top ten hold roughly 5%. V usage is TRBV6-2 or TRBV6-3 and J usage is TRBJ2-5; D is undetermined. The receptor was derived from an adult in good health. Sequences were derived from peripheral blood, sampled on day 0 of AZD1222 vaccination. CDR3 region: CASSYKRWETQYF. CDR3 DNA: TGTGCCAGCAGTTACAAAAGGTGGGAGACCCAGTACTTC.